One and the same sample provided the 32 T cell receptor beta chains below, sequenced in a study of identical twins. MiXCR, applied by TCRdb to the 5' RACE reads, yields one record per CDR3 protein. The sample has fewer than 550,000 distinct CDR3 sequences, around 15% seen once. The sample was also linked to a second study, of yellow fever vaccine responses in identical twins.

The sequenced sample consisted of CD4+ T cells sorted from blood. All receptors derive from a woman aged 18 to 35 in good health.

The genes are TRBV11-3 and TRBJ1-4; D gene ambiguous. V was trimmed by 8 bases and J by 8 bases, leaving 15 bases between them. The CDR3 spans 13 residues. Germline assignment: CDR1 SGHNT and CDR2 YENEEA. The CDR3: CASGIGVQEKLFF. The DNA of the CDR3 is TGTGCCAGCGGCATAGGCGTACAAGAAAAACTGTTTTTT.

This sequence joins TRBV18 and TRBJ1-5; D call uncertain. Germline-derived CDR1 and CDR2 are KGHSH and LQKENI. This CDR3 is built from 15 residues. V lost 5 bases and J lost 6, with 17 bases in between. CDR3 in DNA: TGTGCCAGCTCATCCGCATGGCGCGGGGTTCAGCCCCAGCATTTT. It specifies CASSSAWRGVQPQHF.

This clonotype was seen a handful of times. V usage is TRBV12-3 or TRBV12-4 and J usage is TRBJ2-3, with TRBD1 identical over 7 bases. The V gene end was trimmed by 8 bases and the J gene end by 3 bases; junction bases not matched to a gene: 11. The CDR3 length is 15 residues. Here the CDR3 reads CASGDTRGRTDTQYF. The CDR3 DNA reads as TGTGCCAGCGGGGACACGAGGGGGCGGACAGATACGCAGTATTTT.

This clonotype occurred a few times. V usage is TRBV2 and J usage is TRBJ1-2, with TRBD1 matching over 7 bases. The CDR3 has 13 amino acids. Germline trimming cut 2 bases from V and 4 bases from J; bases unmatched to any gene: 1. Germline V lookup: CDR1 SNHLY, CDR2 FYNNEI. In nucleotides, the CDR3 is TGTGCCAGCAGTGAAACAGGGGTCTATGGCTACACCTTC. Its translation: CASSETGVYGYTF. The full variable domain, completed using reference TRBV2 and TRBJ1-2, is EPEVTQTPSHQVTQMGQEVILRCVPISNHLYFYWYRQILGQKVEFLVSFYNNEISEKSEIFDDQFSVERPDGSNFTLKIRSTKLEDSAMYFCASSETGVYGYTFGSGTRLTVV.

This clonotype was seen more than once but under ten times. The genes are TRBV11-2 and TRBJ2-7, with 12 bases lining up with TRBD2. Looked up from germline, CDR1 is SGHAT and CDR2 is FQNNGV. The V segment lost 5 bases and the J segment 0 bases; nucleotides outside the gene matches: 14. There are 19 residues in the CDR3. CDR3 in DNA: TGTGCCAGCAGCCTCCTCGGACTAGCGGGACCGCCCAGCTCCTACGAGCAGTACTTC. It codes for CASSLLGLAGPPSSYEQYF. Variable domain in full (rest from reference TRBV11-2 and TRBJ2-7): EAGVAQSPRYKIIEKRQSVAFWCNPISGHATLYWYQQILGQGPKLLIQFQNNGVVDDSQLPKDRFSAERLKGVDSTLKIQPAKLEDSAVYLCASSLLGLAGPPSSYEQYFGPGTRLTVT.

This clonotype was seen many times. The chain joins TRBV5-1 to TRBJ2-7; 7 nucleotides line up with TRBD2. V was pared by 1 base and J by 0 bases, with 1 base of the junction left unmatched. Germline loops: CDR1 SGHRS, CDR2 YFSETQ. The CDR3 length is 14 residues. The CDR3 spells CASSLSGGSYEQYF. For the CDR3, the DNA is TGCGCCAGCAGCTTGTCGGGAGGCTCCTACGAGCAGTACTTC.

This clonotype has a count of ten or more. The chain recombines TRBV12-3 or TRBV12-4 with TRBJ2-7, with D possibly being TRBD2 (6 bases). The CDR3 consists of 11 residues. V was pared by 7 bases and J by 6 bases, with 10 bases between. CDR3 nucleotide sequence: TGTGCCAGCACCACGGGAGCCGAGCAGTACTTC. Protein product: CASTTGAEQYF.

The CDR3 reads CASSRTGTGSYEQYF. CDR3 nucleotide sequence: TGTGCCAGCAGTCGGACCGGGACAGGCTCCTACGAGCAGTACTTC. V gene TRBV6-1 combines with J gene TRBJ2-7; 8 nucleotides match TRBD1. From germline, CDR1 is MNHNS and CDR2 SASEGT. This CDR3 contains 15 residues. V lost 5 bases to trimming and J lost 0 bases; unmatched junction nucleotides: 6.

This clonotype was found a few times. The chain employs TRBV24-1 and TRBJ2-1, with unresolved D. This CDR3 has 14 amino acids. Germline CDR1 and CDR2: KGHDR and SFDVKD. V lost 9 bases, J lost 5 bases, and 16 bases lay in between. CDR3 residues: CATESSEPNNEQFF. The CDR3 DNA reads TGTGCCACCGAATCTTCCGAACCCAACAATGAGCAGTTCTTC.

The table lists this clonotype with a few counts. The chain is built from TRBV5-1 and TRBJ2-7; D unresolved. Germline V lookup: CDR1 SGHRS, CDR2 YFSETQ. This CDR3 is built from 14 residues. Deletions cut 0 bases from V and 3 bases from J, with 10 bases between. The CDR3 bases are TGCGCCAGCAGCTTGGGTCAGATCGTCTACGAGCAGTACTTC. It is translated as CASSLGQIVYEQYF.

The chain links TRBV20-1 to TRBJ2-2, with D tentatively TRBD1 or TRBD2 (6 bases each). Germline CDR1 reads DFQATT; CDR2 reads SNEGSKA (reference sequence). Trimming took off 0 bases at V and 4 bases at J, with 15 bases between the two ends. CDR3 size: 16 residues. DNA for the CDR3: TGCAGTGCTAGAGATTCGACAAGGGGGGTCACCGGGGAGCTGTTTTTT. Protein product: CSARDSTRGVTGELFF.

The CDR3 region is CGGAGGMSNQPQHF. CDR3 bases: TGCGGGGGAGCGGGGGGGATGAGCAATCAGCCCCAGCATTTT. The chain employs TRBV20-1 and TRBJ1-5; a possible D gene is TRBD1 (5 bases). Germline V lookup: CDR1 DFQATT, CDR2 SNEGSKA (reference sequence). This CDR3 comprises 14 residues.

The chain's CDR3 is CASSLWTSGGRATDTQYF. The CDR3 region has the DNA TGTGCCAGCAGCCTCTGGACTAGCGGGGGCCGTGCCACAGATACGCAGTATTTT. The chain carries TRBV11-1 and TRBJ2-3; 13 nucleotides line up with TRBD2. Trimming cost V 5 bases and J 2 bases; bases outside gene matches: 10. Germline V gene data show CDR1 as SGHAT and CDR2 as FQDESV (reference sequence). CDR3 size: 18 residues.

The chain combines TRBV28 with TRBJ2-7, with D perhaps matching TRBD2 (6 bases). The CDR3 sequence is 14 residues long. V was trimmed by 5 bases and J by 2 bases, leaving 13 bases between them. Germline lookup yields CDR1 MDHEN and CDR2 SYDVKM. The CDR3, as DNA: TGTGCCAGCAGTCACGGGACTGCGCCCTACGAGCAGTACGTC. This translates into CASSHGTAPYEQYV.

The chain uses TRBV7-7 and TRBJ2-1; 7 bases agree with TRBD1. V lost 6 bases, J lost 6 bases, and 5 bases stayed unmatched. Germline lookup yields CDR1 SSHAT and CDR2 FNYEAQ (reference sequence). This CDR3 contains 13 residues. CDR3 nucleotide sequence: TGTGCCAGCAGTTCCGACAGGGTCAATGAGCAGTTCTTC. Its protein product is CASSSDRVNEQFF.

The J gene is TRBJ2-1, the V gene TRBV7-6, with a tentative D call TRBD1 (5 bases). Trimming cost V 1 base and J 5 bases, with 12 bases left between them. CDR3 length: 15 amino acids. CDR1 and CDR2 from the germline V gene are SGHVS and FNYEAQ. Here the CDR3 DNA reads TGTGCCAGCAGCTTAGAGTGGGGCGGCCACAATGAGCAGTTCTTC. Protein: CASSLEWGGHNEQFF.

The chain couples TRBV6-2 or TRBV6-3 to TRBJ2-3; 10 nucleotides match TRBD2. V lost 10 bases, J lost 4 bases, and 8 bases stayed unmatched. From germline, CDR1 is MNHEY and CDR2 SVGEGT. The length of the CDR3 is 14 residues. The CDR3 spells CATNKAGGPDTQYF. The DNA of the CDR3 is TGTGCCACCAACAAAGCGGGGGGGCCAGATACGCAGTATTTT.

The chain couples TRBV21-1 to TRBJ2-7; no check of the table's D call, TRBD1, against the DNA was made. TRBV21-1 is annotated as a pseudogene. The CDR3 extends over 17 amino acids. The DNA of the CDR3 is TGTGCCAACCGGGTTCGGACAGGGGGTCCCTCACCCTACGAGCAGTACGTC. As protein: CANRVRTGGPSPYEQYV.

The chain links TRBV7-3 to TRBJ2-1; no clear D gene. This CDR3 is built from 17 residues. Trimming removed 6 bases from V and 7 bases from J, with 25 bases in between. Germline CDR1 is SGHTA and CDR2 is FQGTGA. CDR3 sequence: CASSPELKRAGWNEQFF. In nucleotides, the CDR3 is TGTGCCAGCAGTCCCGAGTTGAAAAGGGCCGGGTGGAATGAGCAGTTCTTC.

This clonotype has more than one count but fewer than ten. The V call is TRBV5-1, the J call TRBJ1-2, with D possibly TRBD1 on 6 matching bases. V was shortened by 0 bases and J by 2 bases, with 17 bases between the two germline ends. This CDR3 contains 17 residues. The germline V gene has CDR1 SGHRS and CDR2 YFSETQ. Here the CDR3 reads CASSLDGLSQGNYGYTF. In DNA, the CDR3 is TGCGCCAGCAGCTTGGACGGGTTGAGTCAGGGGAACTATGGCTACACCTTC.

This clonotype showed up just a few times. This sequence joins TRBV18 and TRBJ2-3; perhaps D is TRBD1 or TRBD2 (5 bases each). With 4 bases removed from V and 2 bases from J, the gap between germline ends came to 10 bases. The CDR3 covers 14 residues. Germline V gene lookup returns CDR1 KGHSH and CDR2 LQKENI. The CDR3 reads CASSRDVFTDTQYF. DNA of the CDR3: TGTGCCAGCTCACGGGACGTTTTCACAGATACGCAGTATTTT.

The J gene is TRBJ2-2, the V gene TRBV20-1, with 7 positions matching TRBD2. CDR3 length: 14 amino acids. Looked up from germline, CDR1 is DFQATT and CDR2 is SNEGSKA (reference sequence). V dropped 5 bases and J dropped 1; count of bases not matched to a gene: 4. CDR3 nucleotides: TGCAGTGCTCGTGCTAGCGGGAACACCGGGGAGCTGTTTTTT. Translated, it gives CSARASGNTGELFF.

The rearrangement links TRBV18 to TRBJ1-4; unclear D gene. This CDR3 spans 14 amino acids. Trimming cost V 0 bases and J 14 bases, with 16 bases left between them. CDR1 and CDR2 from the germline V gene are KGHSH and LQKENI. As DNA, the CDR3 is TGTGCCAGCTCACCACCGGGCTTAGGGCAGCGGCTGTTTTTT. Translation gives CASSPPGLGQRLFF.

This clonotype was seen only a few times. V gene TRBV5-1 combines with J gene TRBJ2-3, with unresolved D. The CDR3 consists of 16 residues. Germline values: CDR1 SGHRS, CDR2 YFSETQ. The ends were cut back, 7 bases at V and 2 bases at J, with 20 bases in the middle. Here the CDR3 reads CASCPSFAQVTDTQYF. In nucleotides, the CDR3 is TGCGCCAGCTGTCCTTCTTTTGCACAAGTCACAGATACGCAGTATTTT.

The V and J genes are TRBV5-1 and TRBJ2-2, with a weak D call TRBD1 (5 bases). CDR3 length equals 15 residues. The germline gives CDR1 SGHRS, CDR2 YFSETQ. Trimming stripped 0 bases from V and 8 bases from J, with 14 bases between. The CDR3 nucleotides read TGCGCCAGCAGCTTGGATCCAGGGATAACGGGGGAGCTGTTTTTT. Protein: CASSLDPGITGELFF.

This clonotype was seen more than once but under ten times. The J gene is TRBJ2-5, the V gene TRBV28, with a tentative D call TRBD1 (6 bases). This CDR3 is 15 amino acids long. Trimming removed 7 bases at V and 5 bases at J, with 20 bases between. Germline CDR1 is MDHEN and CDR2 is SYDVKM. CDR3 loop: CASNLVQGWSETQYF. The DNA for the CDR3 is TGTGCCAGCAACCTCGTACAGGGTTGGAGCGAGACCCAGTACTTC.

In this sample, this clonotype turned up a few times. This sequence joins TRBV18 and TRBJ1-1; D is uncertain. The CDR3 spans 16 residues. Germline loops: CDR1 KGHSH, CDR2 LQKENI. V was clipped by 2 bases and J by 5 bases, with 18 bases between them. CDR3 bases: TGTGCCAGCTCACCATCGAGTGACACGGTGGGAACTGAAGCTTTCTTT. Protein sequence: CASSPSSDTVGTEAFF.

The rearrangement links TRBV24-1 to TRBJ2-3; 10 positions match TRBD2. Germline V lookup: CDR1 KGHDR, CDR2 SFDVKD. Trimming cost V 4 bases and J 2 bases; bases outside gene matches: 5. The CDR3 has 16 residues. CDR3 in amino acids: CATSDPGLAYTDTQYF. The CDR3, as DNA: TGTGCCACCAGTGACCCGGGACTAGCGTACACAGATACGCAGTATTTT.

J is TRBJ2-3 and V is TRBV10-2; possibly TRBD1 or TRBD2 for D (5 bases each). V lost 3 bases and J lost 3, with 10 bases in between. Germline V gene data show CDR1 as WSHSY and CDR2 as SAAADI. The length of the CDR3 is 14 residues. The CDR3 is CASSDGTSTDTQYF. The CDR3 DNA sequence: TGCGCCAGCAGTGATGGGACGTCGACAGATACGCAGTATTTT.

This clonotype was seen only a few times. The chain joins TRBV3-1 to TRBJ2-1, with 14 positions matching TRBD2. The CDR3 length is 15 residues. Trimming cost V 5 bases and J 10 bases; bases outside gene matches: 7. Germline CDR1 is LGHDT and CDR2 is YNNKEL (reference sequence). Here the CDR3 DNA reads TGTGCCAGCAGCACAGGACTAGCGGGGGGACGAGAGCAGTTCTTC. It specifies CASSTGLAGGREQFF.

This clonotype occurred a few times. The rearrangement links TRBV15 to TRBJ2-2, with a weak D call TRBD1 (5 bases). Germline V gene sequence: CDR1 LNHNV, CDR2 YYDKDF (reference sequence). This CDR3 comprises 15 residues. V gave up 1 base and J gave up 4 bases, with 10 bases separating them. The CDR3 DNA follows: TGTGCCACCAGCAGAGGACAGCCATCCACCGGGGAGCTGTTTTTT. Amino acid sequence: CATSRGQPSTGELFF.

This clonotype was seen a few times. This chain uses TRBV10-3 with TRBJ2-4; D may be TRBD1 (6 bases). Germline assignment: CDR1 ENHRY and CDR2 SYGVKD. This CDR3 spans 13 amino acids. With 3 bases removed from V and 8 bases from J, the gap between germline ends came to 11 bases. CDR3 bases: TGTGCCATCAGTGACCGGCCAGGGGACATTCAGTACTTC. Protein sequence: CAISDRPGDIQYF.